This T cell receptor (beta chain) was sequenced for a study of blood T cell repertoires in COVID-19. The V end lost 1 base, the J end lost 0 bases, and 9 bases lay between the germline ends. Germline CDR1 KGHDR, CDR2 SFDVKD. The CDR3 is 15 residues long. Produced via immunoSEQ multiplex PCR; TCRdb's table is partial and in-frame only. The table records around 100,000 clones, around nine tenths of them present only once. The sample comprised peripheral blood. J is TRBJ2-7 and V is TRBV24-1; D is perhaps TRBD2 (6 bases). The TCR sequence derives from a man aged 45-65 years with active or convalescent COVID-19. As DNA, the CDR3 is TGTGCCACCAGTGATTTTACGGGGGACTCCTACGAGCAGTACTTC. Translated, it gives CATSDFTGDSYEQYF.